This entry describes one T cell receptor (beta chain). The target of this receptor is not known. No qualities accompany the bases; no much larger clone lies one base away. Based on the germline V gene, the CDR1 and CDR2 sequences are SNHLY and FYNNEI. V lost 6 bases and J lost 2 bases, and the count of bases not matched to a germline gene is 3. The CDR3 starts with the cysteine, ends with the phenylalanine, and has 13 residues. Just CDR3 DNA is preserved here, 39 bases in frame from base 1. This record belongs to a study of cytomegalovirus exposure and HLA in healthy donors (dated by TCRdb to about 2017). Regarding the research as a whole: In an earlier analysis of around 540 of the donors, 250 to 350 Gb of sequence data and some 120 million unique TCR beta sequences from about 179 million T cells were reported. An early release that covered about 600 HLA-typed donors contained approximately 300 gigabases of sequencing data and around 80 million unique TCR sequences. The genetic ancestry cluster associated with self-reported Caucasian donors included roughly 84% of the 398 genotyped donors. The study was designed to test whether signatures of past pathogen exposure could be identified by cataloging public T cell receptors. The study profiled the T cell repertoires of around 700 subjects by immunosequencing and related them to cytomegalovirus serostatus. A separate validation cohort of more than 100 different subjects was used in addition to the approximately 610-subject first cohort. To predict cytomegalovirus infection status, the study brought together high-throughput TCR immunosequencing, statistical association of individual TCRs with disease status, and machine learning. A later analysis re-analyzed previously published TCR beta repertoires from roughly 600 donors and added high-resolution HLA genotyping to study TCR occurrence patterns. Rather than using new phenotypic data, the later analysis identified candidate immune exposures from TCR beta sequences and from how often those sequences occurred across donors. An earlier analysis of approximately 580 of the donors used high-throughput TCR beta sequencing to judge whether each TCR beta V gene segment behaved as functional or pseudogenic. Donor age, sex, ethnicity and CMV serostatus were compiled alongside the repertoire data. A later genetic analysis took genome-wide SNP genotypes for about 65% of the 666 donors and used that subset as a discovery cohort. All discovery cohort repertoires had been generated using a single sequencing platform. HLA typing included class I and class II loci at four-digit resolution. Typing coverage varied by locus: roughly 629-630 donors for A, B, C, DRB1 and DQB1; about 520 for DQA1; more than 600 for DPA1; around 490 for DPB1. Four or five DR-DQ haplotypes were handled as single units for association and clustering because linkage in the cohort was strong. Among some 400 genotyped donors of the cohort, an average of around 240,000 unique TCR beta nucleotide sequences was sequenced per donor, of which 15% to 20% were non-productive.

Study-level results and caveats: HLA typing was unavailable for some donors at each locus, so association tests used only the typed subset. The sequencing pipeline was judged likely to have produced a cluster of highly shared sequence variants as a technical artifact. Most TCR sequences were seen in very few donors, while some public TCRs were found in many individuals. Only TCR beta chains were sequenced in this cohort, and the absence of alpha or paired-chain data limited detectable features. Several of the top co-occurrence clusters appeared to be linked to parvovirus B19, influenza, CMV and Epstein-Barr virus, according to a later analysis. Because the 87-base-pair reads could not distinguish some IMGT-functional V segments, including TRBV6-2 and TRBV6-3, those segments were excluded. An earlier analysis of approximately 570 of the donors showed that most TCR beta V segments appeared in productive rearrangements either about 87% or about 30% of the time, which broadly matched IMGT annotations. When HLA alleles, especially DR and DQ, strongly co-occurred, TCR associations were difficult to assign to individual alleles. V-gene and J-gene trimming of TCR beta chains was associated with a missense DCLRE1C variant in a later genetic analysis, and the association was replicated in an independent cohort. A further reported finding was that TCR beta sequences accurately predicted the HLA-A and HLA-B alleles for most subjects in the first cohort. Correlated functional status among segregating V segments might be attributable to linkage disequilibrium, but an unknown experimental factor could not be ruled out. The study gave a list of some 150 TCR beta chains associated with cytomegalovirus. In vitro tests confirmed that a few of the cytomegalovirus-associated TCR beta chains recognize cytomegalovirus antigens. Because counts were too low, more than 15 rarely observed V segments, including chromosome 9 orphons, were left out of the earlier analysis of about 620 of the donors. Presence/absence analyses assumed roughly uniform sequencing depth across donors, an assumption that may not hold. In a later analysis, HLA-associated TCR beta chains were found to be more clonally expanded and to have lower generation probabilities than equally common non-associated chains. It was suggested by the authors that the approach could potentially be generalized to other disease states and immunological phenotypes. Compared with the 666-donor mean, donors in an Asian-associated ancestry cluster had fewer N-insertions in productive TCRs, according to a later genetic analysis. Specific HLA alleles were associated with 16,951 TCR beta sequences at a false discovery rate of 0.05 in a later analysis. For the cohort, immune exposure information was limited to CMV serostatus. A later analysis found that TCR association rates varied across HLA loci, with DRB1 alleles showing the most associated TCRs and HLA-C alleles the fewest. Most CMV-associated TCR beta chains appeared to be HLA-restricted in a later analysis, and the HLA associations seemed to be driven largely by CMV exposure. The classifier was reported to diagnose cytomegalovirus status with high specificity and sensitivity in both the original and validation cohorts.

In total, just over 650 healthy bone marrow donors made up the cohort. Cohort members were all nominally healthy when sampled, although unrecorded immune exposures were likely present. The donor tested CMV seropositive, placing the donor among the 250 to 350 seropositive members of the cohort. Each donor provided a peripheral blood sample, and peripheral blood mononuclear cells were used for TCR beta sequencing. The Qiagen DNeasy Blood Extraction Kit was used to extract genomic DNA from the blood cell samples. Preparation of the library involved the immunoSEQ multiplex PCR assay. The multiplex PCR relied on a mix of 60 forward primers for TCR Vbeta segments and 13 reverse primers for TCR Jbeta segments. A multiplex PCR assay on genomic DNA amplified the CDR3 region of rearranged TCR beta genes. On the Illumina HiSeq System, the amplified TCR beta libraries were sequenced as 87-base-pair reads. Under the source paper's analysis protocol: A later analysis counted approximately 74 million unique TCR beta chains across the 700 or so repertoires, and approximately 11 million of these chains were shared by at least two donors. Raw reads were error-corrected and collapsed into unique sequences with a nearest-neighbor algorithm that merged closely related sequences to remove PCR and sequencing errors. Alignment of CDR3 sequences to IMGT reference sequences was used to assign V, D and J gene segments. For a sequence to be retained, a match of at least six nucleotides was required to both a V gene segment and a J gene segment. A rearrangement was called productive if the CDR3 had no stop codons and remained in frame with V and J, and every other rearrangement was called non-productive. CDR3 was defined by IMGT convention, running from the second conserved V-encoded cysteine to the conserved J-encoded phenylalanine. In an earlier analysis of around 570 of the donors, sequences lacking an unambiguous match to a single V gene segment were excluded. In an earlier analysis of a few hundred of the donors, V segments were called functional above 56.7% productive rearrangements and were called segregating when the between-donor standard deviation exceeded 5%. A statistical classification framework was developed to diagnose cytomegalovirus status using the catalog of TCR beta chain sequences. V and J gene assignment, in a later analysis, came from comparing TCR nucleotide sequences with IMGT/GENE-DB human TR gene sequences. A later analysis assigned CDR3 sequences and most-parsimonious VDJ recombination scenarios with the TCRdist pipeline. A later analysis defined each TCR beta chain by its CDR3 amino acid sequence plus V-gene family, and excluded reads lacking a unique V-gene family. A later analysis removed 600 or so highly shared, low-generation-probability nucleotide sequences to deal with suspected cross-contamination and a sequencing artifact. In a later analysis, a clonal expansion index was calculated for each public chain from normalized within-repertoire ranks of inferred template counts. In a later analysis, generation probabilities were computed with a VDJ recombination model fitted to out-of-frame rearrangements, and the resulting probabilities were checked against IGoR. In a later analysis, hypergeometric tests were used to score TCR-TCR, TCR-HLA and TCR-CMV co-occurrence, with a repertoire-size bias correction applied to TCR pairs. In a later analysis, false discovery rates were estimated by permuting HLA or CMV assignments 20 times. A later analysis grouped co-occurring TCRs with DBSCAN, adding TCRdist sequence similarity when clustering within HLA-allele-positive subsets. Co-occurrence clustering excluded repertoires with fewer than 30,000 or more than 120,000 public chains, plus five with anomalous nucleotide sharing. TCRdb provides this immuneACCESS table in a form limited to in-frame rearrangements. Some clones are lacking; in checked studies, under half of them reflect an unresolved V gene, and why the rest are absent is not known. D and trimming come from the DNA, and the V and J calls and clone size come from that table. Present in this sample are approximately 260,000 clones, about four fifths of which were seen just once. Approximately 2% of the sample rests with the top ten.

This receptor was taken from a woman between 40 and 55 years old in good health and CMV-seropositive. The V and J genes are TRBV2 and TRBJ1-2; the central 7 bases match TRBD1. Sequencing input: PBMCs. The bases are TGTGCCAGCAGACCGGGACAGAACTATGGCTACACCTTC. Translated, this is CASRPGQNYGYTF.